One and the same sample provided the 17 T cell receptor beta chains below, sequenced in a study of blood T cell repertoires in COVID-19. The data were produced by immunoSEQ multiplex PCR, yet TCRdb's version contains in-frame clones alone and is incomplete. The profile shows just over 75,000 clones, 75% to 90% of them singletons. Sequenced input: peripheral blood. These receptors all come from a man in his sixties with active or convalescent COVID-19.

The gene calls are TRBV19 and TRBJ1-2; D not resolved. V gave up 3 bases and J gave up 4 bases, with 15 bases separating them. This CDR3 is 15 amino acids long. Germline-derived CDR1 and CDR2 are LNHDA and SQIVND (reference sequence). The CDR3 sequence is CASSMFGGVVYGYTF. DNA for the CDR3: TGTGCCAGTAGTATGTTTGGCGGCGTGGTCTATGGCTACACCTTC.

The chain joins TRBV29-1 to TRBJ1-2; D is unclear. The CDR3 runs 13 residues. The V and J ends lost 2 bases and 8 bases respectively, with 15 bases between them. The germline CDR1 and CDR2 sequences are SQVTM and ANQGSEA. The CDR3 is CSVEFRRAAGYTF. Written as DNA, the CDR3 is TGCAGCGTTGAATTCAGGAGGGCGGCAGGCTACACCTTC.

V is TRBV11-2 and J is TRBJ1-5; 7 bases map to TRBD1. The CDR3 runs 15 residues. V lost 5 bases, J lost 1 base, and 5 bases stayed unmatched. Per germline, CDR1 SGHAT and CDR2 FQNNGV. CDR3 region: CASSPGGQSNQPQHF. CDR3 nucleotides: TGTGCCAGCAGCCCAGGGGGGCAGAGCAATCAGCCCCAGCATTTT.

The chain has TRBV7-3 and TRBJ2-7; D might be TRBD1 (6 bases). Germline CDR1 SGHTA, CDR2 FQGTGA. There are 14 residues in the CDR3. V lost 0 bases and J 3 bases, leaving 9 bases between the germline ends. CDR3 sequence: CASSLTGQSYEQYF. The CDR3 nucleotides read TGTGCCAGCAGCTTAACCGGACAGAGCTACGAGCAGTACTTC.

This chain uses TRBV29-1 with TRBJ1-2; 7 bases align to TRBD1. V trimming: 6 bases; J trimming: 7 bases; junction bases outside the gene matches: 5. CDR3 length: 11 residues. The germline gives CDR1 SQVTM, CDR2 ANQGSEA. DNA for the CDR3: TGCAGCGTCGGTGACAGGGCTGGCTACACCTTC. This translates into CSVGDRAGYTF.

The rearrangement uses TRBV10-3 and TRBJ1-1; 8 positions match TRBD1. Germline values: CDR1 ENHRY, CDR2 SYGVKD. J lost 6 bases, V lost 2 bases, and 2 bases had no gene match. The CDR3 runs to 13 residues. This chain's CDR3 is CAISEKQGAEAFF. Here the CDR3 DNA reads TGTGCCATCAGTGAGAAACAGGGGGCTGAAGCTTTCTTT.

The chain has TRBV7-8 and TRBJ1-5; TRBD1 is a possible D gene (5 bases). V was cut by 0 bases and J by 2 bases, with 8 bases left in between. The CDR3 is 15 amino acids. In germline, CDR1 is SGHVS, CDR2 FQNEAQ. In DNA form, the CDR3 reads TGTGCCAGCAGCTTAGCAGGGGTTGGCAATCAGCCCCAGCATTTT. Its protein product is CASSLAGVGNQPQHF.

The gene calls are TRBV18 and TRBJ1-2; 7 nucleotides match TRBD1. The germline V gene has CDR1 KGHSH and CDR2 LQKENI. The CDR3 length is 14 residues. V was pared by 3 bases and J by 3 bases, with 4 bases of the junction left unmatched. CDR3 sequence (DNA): TGTGCCAGCTCACCTGGGGACAGAGACTATGGCTACACCTTC. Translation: CASSPGDRDYGYTF.

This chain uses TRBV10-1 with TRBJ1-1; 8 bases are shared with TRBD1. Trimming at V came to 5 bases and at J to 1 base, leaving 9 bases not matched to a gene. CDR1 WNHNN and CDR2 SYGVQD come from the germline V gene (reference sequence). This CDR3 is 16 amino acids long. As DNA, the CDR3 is TGCGCCAGCAGTCAAAGGGACAGGTGGGCGAACACTGAAGCTTTCTTT. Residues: CASSQRDRWANTEAFF.

DNA of the CDR3: TGTGCCAGCAGCAAAATACAGGGGGCTGGGAACATTCAGTACTTC. Translated, it gives CASSKIQGAGNIQYF. The rearrangement uses TRBV7-2 and TRBJ2-4; 9 bases are shared with TRBD1. This CDR3 has 15 residues. With 5 bases clipped from V and 7 bases from J, the junction kept 9 bases outside the gene matches. Germline-derived CDR1 and CDR2 are SGHTA and FQGNSA.

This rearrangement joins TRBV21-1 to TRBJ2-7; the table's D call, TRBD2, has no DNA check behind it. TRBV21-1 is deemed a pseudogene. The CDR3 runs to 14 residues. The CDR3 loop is CASSKRLERYEQYF. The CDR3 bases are TGTGCCAGCAGCAAAAGACTAGAGCGCTACGAGCAGTACTTC.

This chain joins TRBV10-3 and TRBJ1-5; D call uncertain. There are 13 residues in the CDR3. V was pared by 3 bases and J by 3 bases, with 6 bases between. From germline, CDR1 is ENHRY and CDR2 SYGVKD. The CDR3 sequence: CAISEAVNQPQHF. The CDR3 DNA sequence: TGTGCCATCAGTGAAGCGGTCAATCAGCCCCAGCATTTT.

The CDR3 loop reads CASSQAQGRGYTF. CDR3 DNA: TGTGCCAGCAGCCAAGCCCAGGGCCGTGGCTACACCTTC. This sequence joins TRBV3-1 (or the pseudogene TRBV3-2) and TRBJ1-2, with D maybe TRBD1 (5 bases). The CDR3 spans 13 residues. Trimming removed 1 base from V and 7 bases from J, with 10 bases in between. Germline values: CDR1 LGHDT, CDR2 YNNKEL (reference sequence).

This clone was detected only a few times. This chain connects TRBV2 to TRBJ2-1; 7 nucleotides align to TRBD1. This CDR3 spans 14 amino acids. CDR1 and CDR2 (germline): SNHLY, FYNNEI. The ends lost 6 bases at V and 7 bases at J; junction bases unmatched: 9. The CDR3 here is CASSSTGRWNEQFF. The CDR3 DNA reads TGTGCCAGCAGCTCGACAGGGCGGTGGAATGAGCAGTTCTTC.

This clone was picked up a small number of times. CDR3 in DNA: TGTGCCAGCAGCTTTCGGACAGGGGGGAACACTGAAGCTTTCTTT. Protein product: CASSFRTGGNTEAFF. The chain combines TRBV11-2 with TRBJ1-1, with 10 bases fitting TRBD1. The V segment lost 3 bases and the J segment 1 base; nucleotides outside the gene matches: 2. The CDR3 has 15 residues. Germline V CDR1 and CDR2: SGHAT, FQNNGV.

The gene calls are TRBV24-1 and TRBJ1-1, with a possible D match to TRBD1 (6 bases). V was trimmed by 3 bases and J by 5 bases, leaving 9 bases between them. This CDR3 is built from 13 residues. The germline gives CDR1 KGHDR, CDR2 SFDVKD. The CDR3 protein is CATSDPQGTEAFF. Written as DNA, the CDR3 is TGTGCCACCAGTGATCCCCAGGGGACTGAAGCTTTCTTT.

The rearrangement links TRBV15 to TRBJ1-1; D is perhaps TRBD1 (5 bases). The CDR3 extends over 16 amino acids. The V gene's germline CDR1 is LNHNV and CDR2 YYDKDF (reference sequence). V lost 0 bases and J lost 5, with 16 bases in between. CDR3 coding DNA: TGTGCCACCAGCAGAGATCGGGGGACTACATTTACTGAAGCTTTCTTT. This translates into CATSRDRGTTFTEAFF.